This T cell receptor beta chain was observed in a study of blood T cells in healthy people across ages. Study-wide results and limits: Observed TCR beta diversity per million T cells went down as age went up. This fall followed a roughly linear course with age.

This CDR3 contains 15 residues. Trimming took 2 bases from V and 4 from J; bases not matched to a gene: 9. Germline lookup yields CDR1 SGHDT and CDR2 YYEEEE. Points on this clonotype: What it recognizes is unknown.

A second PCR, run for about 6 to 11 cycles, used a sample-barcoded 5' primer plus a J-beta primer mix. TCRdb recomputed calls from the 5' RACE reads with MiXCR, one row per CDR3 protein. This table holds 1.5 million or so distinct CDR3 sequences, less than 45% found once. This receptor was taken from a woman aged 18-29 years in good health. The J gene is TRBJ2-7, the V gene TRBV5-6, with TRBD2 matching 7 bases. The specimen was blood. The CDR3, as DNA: TGTGCCAGCAGCTTTGGCGGGGGTTCCGGATACGAGCAGTACTTC. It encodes CASSFGGGSGYEQYF. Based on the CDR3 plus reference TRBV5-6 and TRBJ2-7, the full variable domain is DAGVTQSPTHLIKTRGQQVTLRCSPKSGHDTVSWYQQALGQGPQFIFQYYEEEERQRGNFPDRFSGHQFPNYSSELNVNALLLGDSALYLCASSFGGGSGYEQYFGPGTRLTVT.